These T cell receptor beta chains were read from a single sample in a study of T cell repertoires in cytomegalovirus infection. TCRdb processed the reads anew with MiXCR; each CDR3 protein has one entry. The repertoire has about 340,000 distinct CDR3 sequences, almost 30% of them found once; the top ten carry 20%. Their cognate antigens are unknown. The source was cultured PBMCs, collected from culture after CMV antigen stimulation. The source is a human donor in good health (CMV status not recorded). Some clones in this sample may be carry-over from other donors' samples. Each CDR3 is given with its conserved first and last residue. D genes are given only for firm matches. Only part of the rows carry a size: once, few, many, or a class if the clone is expanded.

D,J,V,size,CDR3,DNA
TRBD2,TRBJ2-5,TRBV28,-,CASSPLSSGRETQYF,TGTGCCAGCAGTCCCCTCTCTAGCGGGAGGGAGACCCAGTACTTC
TRBD1,TRBJ1-5,TRBV4-1,-,CASSERQGAAGNQPQHF,TGCGCCAGCAGCGAGAGACAGGGGGCAGCGGGCAATCAGCCCCAGCATTTT
TRBD1,TRBJ2-1,TRBV7-3,-,CASSLQGANEQFF,TGTGCCAGCAGCTTACAGGGGGCTAATGAGCAGTTCTTC
TRBD1,TRBJ1-2,TRBV28,few,CASLTGGANDYGYTF,TGTGCCAGCCTGACAGGGGGCGCAAATGACTATGGCTACACCTTC
TRBD2,TRBJ2-7,TRBV7-6,few,CASSLGGGGLYEQYF,TGTGCCAGCAGCTTGGGGGGGGGAGGTCTCTACGAGCAGTACTTC
TRBD1,TRBJ2-1,TRBV27,-,CASSFTGTGYNEQFF,TGCGCCAGCAGTTTTACCGGGACAGGGTACAATGAGCAGTTCTTC
-,TRBJ1-1,TRBV12-3/TRBV12-4,-,CASAKPYEAFF,TGTGCCAGCGCGAAACCTTACGAAGCTTTCTTT
-,TRBJ1-1,TRBV30,-,CAWSASPTEAFF,TGTGCCTGGAGTGCCTCCCCCACTGAAGCTTTCTTT
-,TRBJ2-3,TRBV7-3,many,CASSLALTDTQYF,TGTGCCAGCAGCTTAGCCCTCACAGATACGCAGTATTTT
-,TRBJ1-6,TRBV19,few,CASSIGQPNSPLHF,TGTGCCAGTAGTATAGGGCAGCCTAATTCACCCCTCCACTTT
TRBD1,TRBJ2-3,TRBV29-1,-,CSVETGGVYTQYF,TGCAGCGTTGAGACAGGGGGAGTATATACGCAGTATTTT
TRBD2,TRBJ2-3,TRBV15,-,CATSRQGGLTDTQYF,TGTGCCACCAGCAGACAGGGAGGGCTCACAGATACGCAGTATTTT
-,TRBJ2-7,TRBV18,few,CASSPGVLDEQYF,TGTGCCAGCTCACCAGGGGTACTGGACGAGCAGTACTTC
TRBD2,TRBJ2-1,TRBV11-2,few,CASSSRPGLGYNEQFF,TGTGCCAGCAGCTCCCGACCGGGACTAGGGTACAATGAGCAGTTCTTC
TRBD2,TRBJ2-1,TRBV7-2,many,CASSESGEFYNEQFF,TGTGCCAGCAGCGAAAGCGGGGAGTTCTACAATGAGCAGTTCTTC
TRBD2,TRBJ2-3,TRBV7-2,few,CASSLVIAGVKDTQYF,TGTGCCAGCAGCTTAGTGATAGCGGGAGTTAAAGATACGCAGTATTTT
-,TRBJ1-1,TRBV2,few,CASSGIGGEATEAFF,TGTGCCAGCAGCGGAATCGGAGGGGAAGCCACTGAAGCTTTCTTT